Sequencing of this T cell receptor beta chain was carried out in a study of blood T cell repertoires in COVID-19. Overall study context: COVID-19 samples, acute and convalescent, were from the United States, Italy and Spain.

V was cut by 7 bases and J by 2 bases, with 8 bases left in between. The CDR3 runs 12 residues. The V gene's germline CDR1 is SNHLY and CDR2 FYNNEI. The assay was immunoSEQ multiplex PCR, and TCRdb's table has in-frame clones only and misses some. The data show some 290,000 clones, around 90% seen once. The receptor was derived from a woman aged 25 to 39 with COVID-19, enrolled during active disease. Material for sequencing was peripheral blood. This chain uses TRBV2 with TRBJ1-1; D uncertain. The CDR3 region is CASTVPNTEAFF. The CDR3 nucleotides are TGTGCCAGCACAGTCCCTAACACTGAAGCTTTCTTT.